This TCR beta chain appears in the sequencing data of a study of control samples from healthy donors and cancer patients (dated by TCRdb to between 2020 and 2021). Library preparation was by the immunoSEQ multiplex PCR assay. The clones in this table, taken by TCRdb from immuneACCESS, are in-frame only. Not every clone is retained; where verified, under half of the shortfall comes from an unresolved V gene, and the cause of the rest is unknown. The sample includes 95,000 to 130,000 clones, with 80% to 90% observed a single time. In total, the top ten clones hold around 1.1% of the sample. This clone has only a few counts. Its target antigen remains unknown. Base qualities are not provided; no much larger clone lies one nucleotide away. V is reduced by 3 bases and J by 4 bases, leaving a spacing of 7 bases between them. Taken from cysteine to phenylalanine, the CDR3 has 13 residues. Just CDR3 DNA is preserved here, 39 bases in frame from base 1. As encoded in the germline V gene, CDR1 is KGHSH while CDR2 is LQKENI.

This chain joins TRBV18 to TRBJ1-5; the D gene identity is not certain. The receptor was derived from a woman aged 50 to 65 with colorectal cancer. Sequencing was performed on PBMCs. The CDR3 in this case is CASSPDQNQPQHF. The bases read TGTGCCAGCTCACCGGATCAAAATCAGCCCCAGCATTTT.